This TCR beta chain was retrieved from a study of T cells in Graves' hyperthyroidism and ophthalmopathy. TCR beta CDR3 regions were amplified from RNA. The HTBI primer set was used in a first-round RT-PCR of the TCR CDR3. TCRdb called the multiplex PCR reads again in MiXCR, with one record for every CDR3 protein. This sample yields hundreds of thousands of distinct CDR3 sequences, of which roughly a quarter are seen a single time; approximately 11% belongs to the top ten. This CDR3 has 19 residues. Trimming took off 3 bases at V and 1 base at J, with 22 bases between the two ends. CDR1 is SGHAT and CDR2 is FQDESV in the germline V gene (reference sequence).

The chain joins TRBV11-1 to TRBJ1-5; D gene ambiguous. The sequence came from a woman in her 30s with Graves' ophthalmopathy. Input material: blood. DNA for the CDR3: TGTGCCAGCAGCTTGTATCCGGGCCCCCGGAGGAGCAGCAATCAGCCCCAGCATTTT. This sequence encodes CASSLYPGPRRSSNQPQHF.